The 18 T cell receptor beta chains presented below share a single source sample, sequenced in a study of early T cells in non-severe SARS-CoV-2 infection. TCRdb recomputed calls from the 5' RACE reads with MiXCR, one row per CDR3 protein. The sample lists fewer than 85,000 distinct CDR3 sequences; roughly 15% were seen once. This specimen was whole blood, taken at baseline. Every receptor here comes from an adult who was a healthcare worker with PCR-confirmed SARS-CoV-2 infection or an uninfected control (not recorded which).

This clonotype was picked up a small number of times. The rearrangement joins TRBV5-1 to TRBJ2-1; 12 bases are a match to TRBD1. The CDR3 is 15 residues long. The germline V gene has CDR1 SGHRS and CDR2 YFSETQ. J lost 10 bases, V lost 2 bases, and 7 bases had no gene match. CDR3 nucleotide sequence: TGCGCCAGCAGCTTTAACCCGGGACAGGGGGCGGAGCAGTTCTTC. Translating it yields CASSFNPGQGAEQFF.

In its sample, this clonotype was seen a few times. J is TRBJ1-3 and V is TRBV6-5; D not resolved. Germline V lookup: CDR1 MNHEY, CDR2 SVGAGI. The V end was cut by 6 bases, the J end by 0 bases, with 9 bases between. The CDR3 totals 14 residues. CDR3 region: CASSKQSSGNTIYF. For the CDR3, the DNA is TGTGCCAGCAGCAAACAGAGCTCTGGAAACACCATATATTTT.

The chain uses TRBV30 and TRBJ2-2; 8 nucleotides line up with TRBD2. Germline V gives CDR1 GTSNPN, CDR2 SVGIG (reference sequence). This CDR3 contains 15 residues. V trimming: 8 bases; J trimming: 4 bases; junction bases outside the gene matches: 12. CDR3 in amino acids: CASDGAGAGTGELFF. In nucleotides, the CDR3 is TGTGCCAGTGACGGAGCGGGAGCGGGCACCGGGGAGCTGTTTTTT.

The CDR3 protein is CASSRNYRDQETQYF. The CDR3 DNA reads as TGTGCCAGCAGCAGGAACTACAGAGACCAAGAGACCCAGTACTTC. This chain joins TRBV21-1 and TRBJ2-5. TRBV21-1 is a recognized pseudogene. The CDR3 has 15 residues.

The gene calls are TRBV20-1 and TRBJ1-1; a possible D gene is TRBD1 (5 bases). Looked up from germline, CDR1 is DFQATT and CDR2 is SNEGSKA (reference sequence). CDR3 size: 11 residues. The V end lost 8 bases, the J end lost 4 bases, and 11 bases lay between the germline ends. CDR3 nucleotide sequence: TGCAGTTGGGCTGGGGCCACTGAAGCTTTCTTT. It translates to CSWAGATEAFF.

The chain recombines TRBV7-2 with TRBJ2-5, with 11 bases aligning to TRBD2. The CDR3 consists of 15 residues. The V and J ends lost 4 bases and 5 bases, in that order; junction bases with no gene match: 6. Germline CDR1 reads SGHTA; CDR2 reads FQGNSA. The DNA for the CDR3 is TGTGCCAGCAGCTCCCTTAGCGGGAGGGCCGAGACCCAGTACTTC. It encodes CASSSLSGRAETQYF.

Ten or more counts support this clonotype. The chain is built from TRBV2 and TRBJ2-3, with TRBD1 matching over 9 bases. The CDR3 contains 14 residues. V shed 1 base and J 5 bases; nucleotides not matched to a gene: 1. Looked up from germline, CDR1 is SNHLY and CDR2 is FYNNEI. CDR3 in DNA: TGTGCCAGCAGTGAAGGACAGGGGGGAGATACGCAGTATTTT. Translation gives CASSEGQGGDTQYF.

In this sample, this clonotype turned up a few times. The CDR3, as DNA: TGCAGTGCATTTACAGGGGAAGGGGAAAAACTGTTTTTT. Encoded protein: CSAFTGEGEKLFF. V is TRBV20-1 and J is TRBJ1-4; 7 bases align to TRBD1. The CDR3 totals 13 residues. The V and J ends lost 6 bases and 8 bases, in that order; junction bases with no gene match: 9. The germline gives CDR1 DFQATT, CDR2 SNEGSKA (reference sequence).

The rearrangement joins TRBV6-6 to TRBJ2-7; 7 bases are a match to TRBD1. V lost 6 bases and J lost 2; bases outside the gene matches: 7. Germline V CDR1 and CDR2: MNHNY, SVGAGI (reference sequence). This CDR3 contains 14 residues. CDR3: CASRLGQVTYEQYF. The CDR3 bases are TGTGCCAGCAGGTTAGGACAGGTCACCTACGAGCAGTACTTC.

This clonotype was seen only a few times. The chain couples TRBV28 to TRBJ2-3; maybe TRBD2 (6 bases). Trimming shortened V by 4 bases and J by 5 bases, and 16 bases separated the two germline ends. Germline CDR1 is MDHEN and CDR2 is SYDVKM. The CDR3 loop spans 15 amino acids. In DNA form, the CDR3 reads TGTGCCAGCAGTTCGCGGATGGCGGGAAAAGATACGCAGTATTTT. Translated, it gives CASSSRMAGKDTQYF.

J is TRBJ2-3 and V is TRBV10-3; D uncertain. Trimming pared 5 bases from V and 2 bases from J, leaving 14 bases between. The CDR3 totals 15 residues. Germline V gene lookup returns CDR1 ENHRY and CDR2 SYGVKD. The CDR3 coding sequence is TGTGCCATCAGTAATAGAGATCGGATCACAGATACGCAGTATTTT. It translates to CAISNRDRITDTQYF.

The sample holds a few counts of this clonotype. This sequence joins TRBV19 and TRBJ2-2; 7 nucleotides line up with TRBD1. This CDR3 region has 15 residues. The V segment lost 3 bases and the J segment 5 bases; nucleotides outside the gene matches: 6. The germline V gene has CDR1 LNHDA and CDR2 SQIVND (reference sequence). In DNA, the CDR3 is TGTGCCAGTAGTATCAATATCAGGGGGACCGGGGAGCTGTTTTTT. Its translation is CASSINIRGTGELFF.

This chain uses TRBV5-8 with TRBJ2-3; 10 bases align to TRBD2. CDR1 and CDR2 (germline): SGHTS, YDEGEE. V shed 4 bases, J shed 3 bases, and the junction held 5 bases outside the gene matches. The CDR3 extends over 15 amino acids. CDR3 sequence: CASSREGLATDTQYF. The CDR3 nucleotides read TGTGCCAGCAGCCGGGAGGGACTAGCGACAGATACGCAGTATTTT.

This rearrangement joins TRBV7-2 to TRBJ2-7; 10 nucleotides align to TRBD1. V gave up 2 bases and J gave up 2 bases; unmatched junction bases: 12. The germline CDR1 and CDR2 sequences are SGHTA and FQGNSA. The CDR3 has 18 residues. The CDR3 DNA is TGTGCCAGCAGCTTATTAGTGTCAGGACAGGGGGTACCCTACGAGCAGTACTTC. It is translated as CASSLLVSGQGVPYEQYF.

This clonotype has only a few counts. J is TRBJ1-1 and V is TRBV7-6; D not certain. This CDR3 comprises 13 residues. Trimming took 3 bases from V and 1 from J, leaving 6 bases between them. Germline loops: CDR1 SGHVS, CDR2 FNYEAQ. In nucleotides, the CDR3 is TGTGCCAGCAGCTTGCAGGAGAACACTGAAGCTTTCTTT. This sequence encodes CASSLQENTEAFF.

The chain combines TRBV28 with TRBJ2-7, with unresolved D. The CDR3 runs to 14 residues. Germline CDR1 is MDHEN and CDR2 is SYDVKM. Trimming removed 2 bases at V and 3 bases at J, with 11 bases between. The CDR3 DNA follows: TGTGCCAGCAGTTTAGTCAGTCACGTCTACGAGCAGTACTTC. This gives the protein CASSLVSHVYEQYF.

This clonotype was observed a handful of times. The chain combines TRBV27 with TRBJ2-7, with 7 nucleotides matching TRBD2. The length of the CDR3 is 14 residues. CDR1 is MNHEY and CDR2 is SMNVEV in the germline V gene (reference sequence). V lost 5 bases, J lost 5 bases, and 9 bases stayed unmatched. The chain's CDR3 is CASSGGGREDEQYF. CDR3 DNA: TGTGCCAGCAGTGGGGGAGGGAGAGAAGACGAGCAGTACTTC.

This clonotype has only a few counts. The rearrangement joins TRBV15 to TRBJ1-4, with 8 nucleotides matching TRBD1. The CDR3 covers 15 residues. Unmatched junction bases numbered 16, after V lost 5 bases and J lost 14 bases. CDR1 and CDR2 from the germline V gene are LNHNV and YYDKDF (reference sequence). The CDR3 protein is CATSGGTGGLTGLFF. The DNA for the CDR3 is TGTGCCACCAGCGGGGGGACAGGAGGGCTAACGGGGCTGTTTTTT.